This TCR beta chain was found in a study of T cell clonotyping in hematopoietic cell transplantation. This clone showed up just once. Its antigen is currently unknown. Sequencing was performed with immunoSEQ multiplex PCR; in TCRdb, only in-frame clones are kept and a portion is missing. The sample contains 10,000 or so clones, approximately 92% of which appear only once. Study-wide findings and caveats: No sorting was done, leaving CD4 and CD8 contributions mixed.

CDR3 length: 15 amino acids. Trimming removed 2 bases at V and 2 bases at J, with 12 bases between. Germline CDR1 and CDR2: SNHLY and FYNNEI. Sequenced input: peripheral blood mononuclear cells. The chain couples TRBV2 to TRBJ1-1, with TRBD1 as a possible D gene (5 bases). This clonotype was sampled from a human donor who either received an allogeneic hematopoietic cell transplant for a myeloid malignancy or was a related donor (not recorded which). Some clones in this sample may be carry-over from other donors' samples. CDR3 region: CASSENGAGNTEAFF. The CDR3, as DNA: TGTGCCAGCAGTGAAAATGGGGCAGGAAACACTGAAGCTTTCTTT.